The clone carrying this T cell receptor beta chain appeared a few times. Its antigen is unknown. In all sorted populations, purity surpassed 95%. The CDR3 loop spans 15 amino acids. Per germline, CDR1 MGHRA and CDR2 YSYEKL. The ends were cut back, 0 bases at V and 2 bases at J, with 10 bases in the middle. The entry originates in a study of beta chain features in type 1 diabetes. Looking at the study overall: Examined across all samples were just under 110,000,000 sorted cells.

Every isolated RNA sample was fully reverse transcribed, so sequencing captured expressed TCRB transcripts. Measured with immunoSEQ multiplex PCR; TCRdb has only the in-frame clones, and not every one. The sample has more than 550,000 clones, more than 13% seen once. Findings and caveats of the study: Researchers report that Type 1 diabetes patients had moderately but significantly shorter TCRB CDR3s across all four CD4+ subsets. At VDJ recombination sites, type 1 diabetes patients had fewer insertions and more deleted nucleotides.

The receptor comes from a man aged 18-30 years with type 1 diabetes. The sample consisted of naive CD4+ T cells from blood. The chain employs TRBV4-1 and TRBJ1-1, with a possible D match to TRBD1 (5 bases). CDR3 nucleotide sequence: TGCGCCAGCAGCCAAGATGGCGGGGGAAACACTGAAGCTTTCTTT. It encodes CASSQDGGGNTEAFF.